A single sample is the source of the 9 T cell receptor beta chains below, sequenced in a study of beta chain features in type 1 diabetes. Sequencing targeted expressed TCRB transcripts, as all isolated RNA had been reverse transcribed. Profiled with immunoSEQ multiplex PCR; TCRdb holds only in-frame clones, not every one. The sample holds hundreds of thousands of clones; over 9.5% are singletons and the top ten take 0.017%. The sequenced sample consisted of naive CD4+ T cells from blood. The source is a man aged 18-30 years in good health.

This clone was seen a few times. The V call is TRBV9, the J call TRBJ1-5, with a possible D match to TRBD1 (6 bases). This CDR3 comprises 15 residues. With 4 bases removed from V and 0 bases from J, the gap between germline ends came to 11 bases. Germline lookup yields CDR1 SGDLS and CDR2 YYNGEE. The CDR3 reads CASSPTGLSNQPQHF. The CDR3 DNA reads TGTGCCAGCAGCCCGACAGGCCTTAGCAATCAGCCCCAGCATTTT.

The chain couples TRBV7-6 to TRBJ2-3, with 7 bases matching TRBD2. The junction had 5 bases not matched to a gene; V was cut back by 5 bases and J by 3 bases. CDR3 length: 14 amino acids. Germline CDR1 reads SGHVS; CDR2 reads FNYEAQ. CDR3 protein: CASSPGGRTDTQYF. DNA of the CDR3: TGTGCCAGCAGCCCCGGGGGGAGGACAGATACGCAGTATTTT.

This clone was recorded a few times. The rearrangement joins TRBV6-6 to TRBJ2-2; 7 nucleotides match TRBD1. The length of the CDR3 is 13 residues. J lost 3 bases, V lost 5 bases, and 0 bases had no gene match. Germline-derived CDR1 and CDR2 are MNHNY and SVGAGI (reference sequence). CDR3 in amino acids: CASSGQDTGELFF. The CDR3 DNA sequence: TGTGCCAGCAGTGGACAGGACACCGGGGAGCTGTTTTTT.

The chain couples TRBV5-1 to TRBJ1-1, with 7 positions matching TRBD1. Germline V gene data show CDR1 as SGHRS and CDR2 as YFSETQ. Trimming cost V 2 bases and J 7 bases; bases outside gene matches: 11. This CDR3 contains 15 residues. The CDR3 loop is CASSFRDRRTDEAFF. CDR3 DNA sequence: TGCGCCAGCAGCTTCCGGGACAGAAGGACGGATGAAGCTTTCTTT.

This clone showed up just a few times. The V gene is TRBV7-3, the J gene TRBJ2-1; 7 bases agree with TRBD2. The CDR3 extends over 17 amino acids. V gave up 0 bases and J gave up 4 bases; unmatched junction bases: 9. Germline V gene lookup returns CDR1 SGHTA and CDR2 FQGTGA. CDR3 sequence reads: CASSLTGGSGVYNEQFF. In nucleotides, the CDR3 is TGTGCCAGCAGCTTAACTGGAGGCAGCGGGGTATACAATGAGCAGTTCTTC.

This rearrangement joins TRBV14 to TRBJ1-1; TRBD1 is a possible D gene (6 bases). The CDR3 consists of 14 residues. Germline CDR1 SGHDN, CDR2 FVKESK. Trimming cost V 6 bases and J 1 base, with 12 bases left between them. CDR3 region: CASSRRGWNTEAFF. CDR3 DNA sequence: TGTGCCAGCAGTCGCAGGGGTTGGAACACTGAAGCTTTCTTT.

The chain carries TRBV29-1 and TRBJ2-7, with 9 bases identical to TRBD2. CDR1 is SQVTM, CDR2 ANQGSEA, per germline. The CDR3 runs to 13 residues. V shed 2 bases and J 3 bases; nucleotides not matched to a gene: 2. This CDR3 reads CSVELAGSYEQYF. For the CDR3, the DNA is TGCAGCGTTGAACTAGCGGGAAGCTACGAGCAGTACTTC.

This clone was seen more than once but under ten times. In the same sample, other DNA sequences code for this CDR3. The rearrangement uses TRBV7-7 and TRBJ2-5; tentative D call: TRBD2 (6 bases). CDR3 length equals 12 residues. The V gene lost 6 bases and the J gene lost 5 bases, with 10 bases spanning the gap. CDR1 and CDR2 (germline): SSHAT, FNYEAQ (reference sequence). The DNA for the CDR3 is TGTGCCAGCAGTCGACGGGGGGAGACCCAGTACTTC. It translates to CASSRRGETQYF.

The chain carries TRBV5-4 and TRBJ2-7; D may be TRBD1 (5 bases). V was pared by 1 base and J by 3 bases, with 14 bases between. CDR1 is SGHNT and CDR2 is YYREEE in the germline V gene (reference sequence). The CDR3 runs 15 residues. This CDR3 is CASSLRGYRVYEQYF. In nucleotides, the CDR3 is TGTGCCAGCAGCTTGAGGGGTTACCGGGTCTACGAGCAGTACTTC.